One sample yielded the 17 T cell receptor beta chains listed below, sequenced in a study of T cell responses to AZD1222 COVID-19 vaccine. The table came from immunoSEQ multiplex PCR; TCRdb's copy has only in-frame clones and leaves some out. Here the sample spans 95,000 to 100,000 clones, approximately 87% being singletons. Sequenced here: peripheral blood, sampled 28 days after the second AZD1222 dose. These receptors all stem from an adult who received the AZD1222 COVID-19 vaccine.

The V call is TRBV19, the J call TRBJ1-1, with D perhaps TRBD1 (6 bases). Germline CDR1 is LNHDA and CDR2 is SQIVND (reference sequence). The V end was cut by 2 bases, the J end by 5 bases, with 15 bases between. The CDR3 has 15 residues. The CDR3 protein is CASSISGAAPTEAFF. CDR3 coding DNA: TGTGCCAGTAGTATATCAGGGGCCGCACCGACTGAAGCTTTCTTT.

CDR3 loop: CSVGQGHGYTF. The CDR3 nucleotides read TGCAGCGTTGGACAGGGCCATGGCTACACCTTC. The genes are TRBV29-1 and TRBJ1-2; the match to TRBD1 covers 7 bases. The CDR3 is 11 amino acids. Germline V gives CDR1 SQVTM, CDR2 ANQGSEA. Losses at the gene ends were 4 bases for V and 6 bases for J; bases not matched to a gene: 2.

The chain joins TRBV19 to TRBJ1-2; D perhaps matches TRBD1 (6 bases). CDR1 is LNHDA and CDR2 is SQIVND in the germline V gene (reference sequence). The CDR3 contains 17 residues. Trimming removed 4 bases from V and 3 bases from J, with 21 bases in between. CDR3: CASSTTGSAKLYYGYTF. The CDR3 DNA sequence: TGTGCCAGTAGTACAACAGGGTCCGCTAAGTTATACTATGGCTACACCTTC.

CDR3: CASSSGVSSGNTIYF. In DNA form, the CDR3 reads TGTGCCAGCAGTTCGGGGGTAAGCTCTGGAAACACCATATATTTT. This rearrangement joins TRBV28 to TRBJ1-3; D may be TRBD1 (5 bases). This CDR3 is 15 amino acids long. With 4 bases removed from V and 0 bases from J, the gap between germline ends came to 10 bases. The V gene's germline CDR1 is MDHEN and CDR2 SYDVKM.

The chain carries TRBV5-1 and TRBJ2-1; 10 bases align to TRBD2. CDR3 size: 15 residues. J gave up 6 bases and V 0 bases, and 3 bases lay outside the gene matches. Germline CDR1 reads SGHRS; CDR2 reads YFSETQ. The CDR3 region has the DNA TGCGCCAGCAGCTTGGCTAGCGGGGGACCCAATGAGCAGTTCTTC. Protein: CASSLASGGPNEQFF.

V gene TRBV6-5 combines with J gene TRBJ1-1; 7 positions agree with TRBD1. With 3 bases clipped from V and 4 bases from J, the junction kept 5 bases outside the gene matches. The CDR3 length is 14 residues. Germline V lookup: CDR1 MNHEY, CDR2 SVGAGI. CDR3 loop: CASSYGDRVTEAFF. CDR3 sequence (DNA): TGTGCCAGCAGTTATGGTGACAGGGTCACTGAAGCTTTCTTT.

This chain joins TRBV20-1 and TRBJ2-1, with D possibly matching TRBD2 (6 bases). Germline CDR1 reads DFQATT; CDR2 reads SNEGSKA (reference sequence). V was cut by 3 bases and J by 6 bases, with 12 bases left in between. The CDR3 length is 13 residues. DNA for the CDR3: TGCAGTGCTAGTTTTGGAGGGCTCAATGAGCAGTTCTTC. Amino acid sequence: CSASFGGLNEQFF.

This chain joins TRBV7-2 and TRBJ2-5, with 7 nucleotides matching TRBD2. V gave up 5 bases and J gave up 4 bases; unmatched junction bases: 16. The germline gives CDR1 SGHTA, CDR2 FQGNSA. The CDR3 contains 17 residues. The CDR3 DNA is TGTGCCAGCAGCCAAGGAATCGTGGCGGGAGAGGGAGAGACCCAGTACTTC. Translation: CASSQGIVAGEGETQYF.

This chain uses TRBV18 with TRBJ2-7; TRBD1 agrees at 8 bases. This CDR3 is 11 amino acids long. V lost 5 bases and J lost 7; bases outside the gene matches: 1. Germline CDR1 is KGHSH and CDR2 is LQKENI. CDR3 nucleotides: TGTGCCAGCTCAGGACAGGGAGAGCAGTACTTC. This sequence encodes CASSGQGEQYF.

The rearrangement uses TRBV10-3 and TRBJ1-2; 7 bases line up with TRBD1. The germline CDR1 and CDR2 sequences are ENHRY and SYGVKD. The CDR3 is 15 amino acids. Unmatched junction bases numbered 9, after V lost 1 base and J lost 7 bases. CDR3: CAISEFGGGRGGYTF. CDR3 DNA sequence: TGTGCCATCAGTGAGTTTGGAGGGGGCCGTGGTGGCTACACCTTC.

The chain has TRBV29-1 and TRBJ1-2; no clear D gene. This CDR3 is 10 amino acids long. With 3 bases removed from V and 8 bases from J, the gap between germline ends came to 7 bases. The germline V gene has CDR1 SQVTM and CDR2 ANQGSEA. The CDR3 DNA sequence: TGCAGCGTTGAGGCGGGAGGCTACACCTTC. Encoded protein: CSVEAGGYTF.

The chain couples TRBV7-2 to TRBJ2-6; D is unresolved. Germline V gene lookup returns CDR1 SGHTA and CDR2 FQGNSA. The V and J ends lost 5 bases and 1 base respectively, with 3 bases between them. This CDR3 is built from 13 residues. The CDR3 DNA sequence: TGTGCCAGCAGCGAGTCTGGGGCCAACGTCCTGACTTTC. Protein: CASSESGANVLTF. The whole variable domain, remainder taken from reference TRBV7-2 and TRBJ2-6, is GAGVSQSPSNKVTEKGKDVELRCDPISGHTALYWYRQSLGQGLEFLIYFQGNSAPDKSGLPSDRFSAERTGGSVSTLTIQRTQQEDSAVYLCASSESGANVLTFGAGSRLTVL.

There are a few counts of this clone. The chain recombines TRBV6-5 with TRBJ2-7; D may be TRBD1 (6 bases). V lost 4 bases, J lost 2 bases, and 18 bases lay in between. The CDR3 has 16 residues. Germline V gene data show CDR1 as MNHEY and CDR2 as SVGAGI. CDR3 DNA: TGTGCCAGCAGTTCCCAAAGACAGGTTGGGACCTACGAGCAGTACTTC. It yields the protein CASSSQRQVGTYEQYF.

On this clone itself: Germline is not matched at one junction end, which may reflect a read error. The chain uses TRBV7-2 and TRBJ2-1, with D tentatively TRBD2 (6 bases). The CDR3 extends over 14 amino acids. Germline CDR1 reads SGHTA; CDR2 reads FQGNSA. CDR3 region: CASSLASEGGEQFF. CDR3 bases: TGTGCCAGCAGCCTAGCGTCGGAGGGAGGTGAGCAGTTCTTC.

The V call is TRBV5-1, the J call TRBJ2-3; the D gene could be TRBD1 or TRBD2 (6 bases each). CDR3 length equals 16 residues. CDR1 SGHRS and CDR2 YFSETQ come from the germline V gene. Trimming stripped 3 bases from V and 2 bases from J, with 16 bases between. CDR3 DNA: TGCGCCAGCAGCTCAGGACAGTGGGGGGCCACAGATACGCAGTATTTT. Its translation is CASSSGQWGATDTQYF.

This clone showed up just once. The chain links TRBV30 to TRBJ2-3; D uncertain. V dropped 1 base and J dropped 2 bases, with 7 bases sitting between them. Per the germline V gene, CDR1 is GTSNPN and CDR2 is SVGIG (reference sequence). The CDR3 runs 13 residues. This CDR3 is CAWSASNTDTQYF. Written as DNA, the CDR3 is TGTGCCTGGAGTGCATCTAACACAGATACGCAGTATTTT.

The chain joins TRBV28 to TRBJ1-3, with 7 bases aligning to TRBD1. V lost 1 base, J lost 2 bases, and 5 bases stayed unmatched. From germline, CDR1 is MDHEN and CDR2 SYDVKM. CDR3 length: 16 residues. Here the CDR3 DNA reads TGTGCCAGCAGTTTATCACAGGGGATGACTGGAAACACCATATATTTT. Protein: CASSLSQGMTGNTIYF.